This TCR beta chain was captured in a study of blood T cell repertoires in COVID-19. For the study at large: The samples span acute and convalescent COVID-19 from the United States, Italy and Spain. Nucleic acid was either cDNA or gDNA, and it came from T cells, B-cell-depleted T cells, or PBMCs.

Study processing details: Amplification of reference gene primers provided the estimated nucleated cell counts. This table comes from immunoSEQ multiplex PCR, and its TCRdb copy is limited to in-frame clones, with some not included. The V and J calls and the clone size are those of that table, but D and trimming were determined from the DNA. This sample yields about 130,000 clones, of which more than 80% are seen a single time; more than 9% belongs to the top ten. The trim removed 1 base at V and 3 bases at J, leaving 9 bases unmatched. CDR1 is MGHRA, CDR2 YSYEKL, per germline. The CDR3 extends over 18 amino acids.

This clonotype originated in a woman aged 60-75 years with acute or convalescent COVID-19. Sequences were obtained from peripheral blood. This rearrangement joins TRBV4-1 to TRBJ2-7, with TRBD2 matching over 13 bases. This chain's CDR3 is CASSQGLTSGGANYEQYF. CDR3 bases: TGCGCCAGCAGCCAAGGCCTTACTAGCGGGGGGGCAAACTACGAGCAGTACTTC.